The T cell receptor (beta chain) described here comes from a study of vaccination and CD4 T cells after COVID-19. Study overall: The cells were exposed to overlapping spike peptides originating from SARS-CoV-2, HCoV-NL63, HCoV-OC43 and HCoV-229E for stimulation. Study-wide findings and caveats: There were relatively few convalescent patients studied, and there were no early post-infection timepoints.

The ends were cut back, 3 bases at V and 5 bases at J, with 10 bases in the middle. This CDR3 spans 13 amino acids. Germline CDR1 reads SGHNT; CDR2 reads YENEEA. Concerning this clonotype itself: Its antigen remains unidentified.

Documented treatment: approximately nine-day PBMC culture with coronavirus spike peptide pools or control peptides (ViraFEST assay). Some 2.2 million PBMCs per well were cultured with 9 to 10 IU/ml IL-2 and about 10 ug/ml peptide pools. Cultured CD4+ T-cell DNA underwent Oncomine TCR Beta short-read sequencing. TCRdb used MiXCR to reprocess the PCR reads, holding one entry per CDR3 protein. The sample holds under 6,500 distinct CDR3 sequences, roughly three quarters seen once. The TCR comes from a human donor who had recovered from COVID-19. This chain joins TRBV11-3 and TRBJ2-5, with D possibly TRBD2 on 5 matching bases. The sequenced sample was CD4+ T cells from blood, cultured in vitro. The CDR3: CASSLRETETQYF. In DNA, the CDR3 is TGTGCCAGCAGCTTGAGGGAGACCGAGACCCAGTACTTC.